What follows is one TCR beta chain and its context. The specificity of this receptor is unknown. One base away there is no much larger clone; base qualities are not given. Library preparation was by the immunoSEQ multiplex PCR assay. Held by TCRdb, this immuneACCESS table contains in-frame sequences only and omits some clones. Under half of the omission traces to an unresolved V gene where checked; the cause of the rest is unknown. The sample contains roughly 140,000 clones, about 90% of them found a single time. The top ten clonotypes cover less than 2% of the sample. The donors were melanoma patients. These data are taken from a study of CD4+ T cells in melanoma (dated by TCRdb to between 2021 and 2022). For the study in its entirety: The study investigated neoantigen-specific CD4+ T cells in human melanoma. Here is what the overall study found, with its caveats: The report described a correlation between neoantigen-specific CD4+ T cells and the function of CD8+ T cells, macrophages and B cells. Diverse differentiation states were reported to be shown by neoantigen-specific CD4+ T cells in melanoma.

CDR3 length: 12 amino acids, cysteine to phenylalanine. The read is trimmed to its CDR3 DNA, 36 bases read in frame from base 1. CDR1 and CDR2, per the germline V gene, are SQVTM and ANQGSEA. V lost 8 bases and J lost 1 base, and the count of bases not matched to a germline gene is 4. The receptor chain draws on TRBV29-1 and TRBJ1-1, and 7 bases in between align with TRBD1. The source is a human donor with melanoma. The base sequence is TGCAGCTTAAGGACAGGGAACACTGAAGCTTTCTTT. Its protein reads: CSLRTGNTEAFF.